The rows below give T cell receptor beta chains drawn from one sample of a study of blood T cell repertoires in COVID-19. Repertoires were generated with immunoSEQ multiplex PCR, while TCRdb's copy carries only in-frame clones and drops some. The profile shows around 150,000 clones, just under 85% of them singletons. Material for sequencing was peripheral blood. The receptors shown here come from a woman of 80 years or more with acute or convalescent COVID-19. CDR3s include the opening cysteine and the closing phenylalanine or tryptophan. The D gene is left open where the match is weak. Clone sizes are given selectively: once, few, many, or a class where the clone is expanded.

d_gene: TRBD1; v_gene: TRBV5-4; len: 15; abundance: NA; j_gene: TRBJ2-7; CDR3aa: CASSTRQGGPYEQYF; CDR3nt: TGTGCCAGCAGCACCAGACAGGGGGGCCCCTACGAGCAGTACTTC
d_gene: NA; v_gene: TRBV28; len: 12; abundance: few; j_gene: TRBJ1-2; CDR3aa: CASSGRSLQGPF; CDR3nt: TGTGCCAGCAGCGGCCGATCACTACAGGGACCCTTC
d_gene: NA; v_gene: TRBV29-1; len: 16; abundance: NA; j_gene: TRBJ2-1; CDR3aa: CSVEDRRGLSYNEQFF; CDR3nt: TGCAGCGTTGAAGATCGGCGGGGCCTTTCCTACAATGAGCAGTTCTTC
d_gene: TRBD2; v_gene: TRBV7-2; len: 19; abundance: NA; j_gene: TRBJ2-1; CDR3aa: CASSLATGLASARYNEQFF; CDR3nt: TGTGCCAGCAGCTTAGCGACGGGACTAGCGAGCGCCCGCTACAATGAGCAGTTCTTC
d_gene: TRBD1; v_gene: TRBV19; len: 16; abundance: NA; j_gene: TRBJ1-5; CDR3aa: CASRSGQGDSNQPQHF; CDR3nt: TGTGCCAGTAGGTCGGGACAGGGAGATAGCAATCAGCCCCAGCATTTT
d_gene: TRBD1; v_gene: TRBV6-5; len: 15; abundance: NA; j_gene: TRBJ1-2; CDR3aa: CASSYGSQGNYGYTF; CDR3nt: TGTGCCAGCAGTTACGGCTCACAGGGGAACTATGGCTACACCTTC
d_gene: TRBD1; v_gene: TRBV5-1; len: 14; abundance: NA; j_gene: TRBJ1-1; CDR3aa: CASSLHTGGNEAFF; CDR3nt: TGCGCCAGCAGCTTGCATACAGGGGGCAATGAAGCTTTCTTT
d_gene: NA; v_gene: TRBV4-2; len: 13; abundance: NA; j_gene: TRBJ1-2; CDR3aa: CASSQGAGTGYTF; CDR3nt: TGTGCCAGCAGCCAAGGAGCGGGGACGGGCTACACCTTC
d_gene: TRBD2; v_gene: TRBV29-1; len: 13; abundance: NA; j_gene: TRBJ2-3; CDR3aa: CSVLLPGGNTQYF; CDR3nt: TGCAGCGTCCTCCTCCCGGGGGGGAATACGCAGTATTTT
d_gene: NA; v_gene: TRBV27; len: 14; abundance: NA; j_gene: TRBJ2-2; CDR3aa: CASSIGHSTGELFF; CDR3nt: TGTGCCAGCAGTATAGGACATAGCACCGGGGAGCTGTTTTTT
d_gene: TRBD2; v_gene: TRBV27; len: 16; abundance: NA; j_gene: TRBJ2-1; CDR3aa: CASSSWTSGTYNEQFF; CDR3nt: TGTGCCAGCAGTTCCTGGACTAGCGGGACCTACAATGAGCAGTTCTTC
d_gene: TRBD1; v_gene: TRBV18; len: 16; abundance: NA; j_gene: TRBJ1-2; CDR3aa: CASSRDSPELIGGYTF; CDR3nt: TGTGCCAGCTCAAGGGACAGCCCTGAGTTAATAGGTGGCTACACCTTC
d_gene: TRBD1; v_gene: TRBV12-5; len: 17; abundance: NA; j_gene: TRBJ1-6; CDR3aa: CASGLSRTDRDNSPLHF; CDR3nt: TGTGCTAGTGGTTTGTCGCGAACTGACAGGGATAATTCACCCCTCCACTTT
d_gene: NA; v_gene: TRBV18; len: 15; abundance: NA; j_gene: TRBJ2-3; CDR3aa: CASSPPSRHTDTQYF; CDR3nt: TGTGCCAGCTCACCACCGAGCAGACACACAGATACGCAGTATTTT
d_gene: NA; v_gene: TRBV18; len: 15; abundance: few; j_gene: TRBJ1-4; CDR3aa: CASSLPGRANEKLFF; CDR3nt: TGTGCCAGCTCACTACCGGGCAGGGCTAATGAAAAACTGTTTTTT
d_gene: NA; v_gene: TRBV20-1; len: 13; abundance: NA; j_gene: TRBJ2-2; CDR3aa: CSASSLNTGELFF; CDR3nt: TGCAGTGCTAGTTCCCTGAACACCGGGGAGCTGTTTTTT
d_gene: NA; v_gene: TRBV29-1; len: 15; abundance: NA; j_gene: TRBJ1-2; CDR3aa: CSVEAPAGAYYGYTF; CDR3nt: TGCAGCGTTGAAGCCCCGGCGGGGGCGTACTATGGCTACACCTTC
d_gene: NA; v_gene: TRBV18; len: 13; abundance: NA; j_gene: TRBJ1-1; CDR3aa: CASSPSGNTEAFF; CDR3nt: TGTGCCAGCTCACCCTCAGGGAACACTGAAGCTTTCTTT
d_gene: TRBD1; v_gene: TRBV5-1; len: 13; abundance: NA; j_gene: TRBJ1-6; CDR3aa: CASSPRGNSPLHF; CDR3nt: TGCGCCAGCAGCCCCAGGGGGAATTCACCCCTCCACTTT
d_gene: NA; v_gene: TRBV12-3/TRBV12-4; len: 12; abundance: NA; j_gene: TRBJ1-2; CDR3aa: CASSLDRYGYTF; CDR3nt: TGTGCCAGCAGTTTAGATCGTTATGGCTACACCTTC
d_gene: TRBD1; v_gene: TRBV4-1; len: 15; abundance: few; j_gene: TRBJ1-2; CDR3aa: CASSLGTEPTYGYTF; CDR3nt: TGCGCCAGCAGCCTCGGGACAGAACCGACCTATGGCTACACCTTC
d_gene: TRBD2; v_gene: TRBV9; len: 15; abundance: NA; j_gene: TRBJ2-7; CDR3aa: CASSEGGGPGYEQYF; CDR3nt: TGTGCCAGCAGCGAGGGCGGGGGACCGGGCTACGAGCAGTACTTC
d_gene: TRBD1; v_gene: TRBV5-1; len: 15; abundance: NA; j_gene: TRBJ2-7; CDR3aa: CASSFTGASSYEQYF; CDR3nt: TGCGCCAGCAGTTTTACAGGGGCGAGCTCCTACGAGCAGTACTTC
d_gene: TRBD2; v_gene: TRBV6-4; len: 15; abundance: NA; j_gene: TRBJ2-2; CDR3aa: CASRLAGAGTGELFF; CDR3nt: TGTGCCAGCAGACTAGCGGGAGCGGGAACCGGGGAGCTGTTTTTT
d_gene: TRBD2; v_gene: TRBV7-2; len: 17; abundance: few; j_gene: TRBJ2-7; CDR3aa: CASSLAGTSGRTYEQYF; CDR3nt: TGTGCCAGCAGCTTAGCAGGGACTAGCGGGAGGACCTACGAGCAGTACTTC
d_gene: NA; v_gene: TRBV3-1/TRBV3-2; len: 13; abundance: once; j_gene: TRBJ1-2; CDR3aa: CASSPLGGGGYTF; CDR3nt: TGTGCCAGCAGCCCCCTGGGTGGAGGTGGCTACACCTTC
d_gene: NA; v_gene: TRBV19; len: 18; abundance: NA; j_gene: TRBJ1-5; CDR3aa: CASSILWLAGGSDQPQHF; CDR3nt: TGTGCCAGTAGTATTTTATGGCTCGCGGGCGGTAGCGATCAGCCCCAGCATTTT
d_gene: TRBD2; v_gene: TRBV11-2; len: 15; abundance: NA; j_gene: TRBJ2-1; CDR3aa: CASSLDPARESGQFF; CDR3nt: TGTGCCAGCAGCTTAGATCCAGCGCGGGAGAGTGGGCAGTTCTTC
d_gene: TRBD1; v_gene: TRBV10-1; len: 15; abundance: once; j_gene: TRBJ1-1; CDR3aa: CASSESTGGRSEAFF; CDR3nt: TGCGCCAGCAGTGAGTCGACAGGGGGGCGCTCTGAAGCTTTCTTT